This entry concerns a single T cell receptor (beta chain). Original handling: Estimation of nucleated cell counts relied on the amplification of reference gene primers. Sequenced by immunoSEQ multiplex PCR; TCRdb stores in-frame clones only, minus some. V and J calls and clone size follow that table, whereas D and trimming were derived from the DNA. The repertoire holds hundreds of thousands of clones, with approximately 85% as singletons. CDR1 and CDR2 from the germline V gene are KGHSY and FQNENV. The V and J ends lost 0 bases and 15 bases, in that order; junction bases with no gene match: 14. The CDR3 has 15 residues. The sample belongs to a study of blood T cell repertoires in COVID-19. At the level of the study: The United States, Italy and Spain supplied acute and convalescent COVID-19 samples.

The chain joins TRBV16 to TRBJ1-5; TRBD1 matches at 7 bases. This clonotype was sampled from a woman between 25 and 40 years old who had recovered from COVID-19. Specimen: PBMCs or T cells enriched from blood (not recorded which). CDR3 DNA: TGTGCCAGCAGCCAATCCAACGCCCAGGGGGGTTCCTCGCATTTT. Translated, it gives CASSQSNAQGGSSHF.